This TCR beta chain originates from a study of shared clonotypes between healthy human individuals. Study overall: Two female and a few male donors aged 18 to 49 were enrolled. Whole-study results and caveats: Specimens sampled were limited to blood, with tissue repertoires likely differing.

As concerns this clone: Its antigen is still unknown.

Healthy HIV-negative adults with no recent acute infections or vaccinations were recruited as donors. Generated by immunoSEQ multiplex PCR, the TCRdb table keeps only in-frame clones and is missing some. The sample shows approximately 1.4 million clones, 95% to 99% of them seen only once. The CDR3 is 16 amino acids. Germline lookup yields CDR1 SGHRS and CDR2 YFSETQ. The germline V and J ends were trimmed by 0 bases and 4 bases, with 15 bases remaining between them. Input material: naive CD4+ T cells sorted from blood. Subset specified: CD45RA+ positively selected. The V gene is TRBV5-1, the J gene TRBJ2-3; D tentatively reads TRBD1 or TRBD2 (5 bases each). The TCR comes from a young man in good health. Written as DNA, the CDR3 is TGCGCCAGCAGCTTGGCCGGTGGGGGAAACGCAGATACGCAGTATTTT. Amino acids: CASSLAGGGNADTQYF.